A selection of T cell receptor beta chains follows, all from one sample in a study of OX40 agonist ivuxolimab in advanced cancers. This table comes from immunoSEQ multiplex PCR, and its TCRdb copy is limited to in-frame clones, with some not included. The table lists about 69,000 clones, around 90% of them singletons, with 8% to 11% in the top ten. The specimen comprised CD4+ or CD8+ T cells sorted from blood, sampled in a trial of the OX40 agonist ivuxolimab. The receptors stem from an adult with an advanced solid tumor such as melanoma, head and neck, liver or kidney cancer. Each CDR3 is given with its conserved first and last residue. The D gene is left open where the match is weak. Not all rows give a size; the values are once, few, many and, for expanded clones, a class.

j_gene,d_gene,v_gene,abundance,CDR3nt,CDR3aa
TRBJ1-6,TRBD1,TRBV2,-,TGTGCCAGCAGGGGACAGCTCCTTAATAATTCACCCCTCCACTTT,CASRGQLLNNSPLHF
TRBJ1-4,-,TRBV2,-,TGTGCCAGCAGTGTTGTTGGAAATGAAAAACTGTTTTTT,CASSVVGNEKLFF
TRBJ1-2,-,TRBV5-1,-,TGCGCCAGCAGCTTGGATCAGGTCGGTGGCTACACCTTC,CASSLDQVGGYTF
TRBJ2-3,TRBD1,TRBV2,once,TGTGCCAGCAGTGAAACCCCCGGGACAGCGACCACAGATACGCAGTATTTT,CASSETPGTATTDTQYF
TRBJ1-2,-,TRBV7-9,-,TGTGCCAGCAGCTCCTCAGGACAGCTAGGGGATGGCTACACCTTC,CASSSSGQLGDGYTF
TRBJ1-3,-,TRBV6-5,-,TGTGCCAGCACCAGGGACCTCTCTGGAAACACCATATATTTT,CASTRDLSGNTIYF
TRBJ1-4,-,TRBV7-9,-,TGTGCCAGCAGCCTACGGACGGAAAAACTGTTTTTT,CASSLRTEKLFF
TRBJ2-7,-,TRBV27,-,TGTGCCAGCAGTTTATCGGGTAGAGAGCAGTACTTC,CASSLSGREQYF
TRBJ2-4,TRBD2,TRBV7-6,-,TGTGCCAGCAGCCCCGTTAAGCGGGAGGGCGCCAAAAACATTCAGTACTTC,CASSPVKREGAKNIQYF
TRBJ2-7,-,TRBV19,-,TGTGCCAGTAGTGCGGACGGGAGTTCCTACGAGCAGTACTTC,CASSADGSSYEQYF
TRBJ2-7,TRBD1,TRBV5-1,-,TGCGCCAGTAAGACAGGGGGCGGGTACGAGCAGTACTTC,CASKTGGGYEQYF
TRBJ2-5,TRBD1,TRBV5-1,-,TGCGCCAGCAGCCGACTGACAGGGGCGAGGGAGACCCAGTACTTC,CASSRLTGARETQYF
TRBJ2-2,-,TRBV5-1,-,TGCGCCAGCAGCTTTCGGGGAGAGAACACCGGGGAGCTGTTTTTT,CASSFRGENTGELFF
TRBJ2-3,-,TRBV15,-,TGTGCCACCAGCATGGGGACAGCGGCGCGGGGAGATACGCAGTATTTT,CATSMGTAARGDTQYF
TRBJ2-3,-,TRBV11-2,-,TGTGCCAGCAGCTTAGGGTGGGGCACAGATACGCAGTATTTT,CASSLGWGTDTQYF
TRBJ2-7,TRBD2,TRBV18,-,TGTGCCAGCTCACCCCTGCCCTCAGCGGGAGCTCCCCACGAGCAGTACTTC,CASSPLPSAGAPHEQYF
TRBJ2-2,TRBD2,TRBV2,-,TGTGCCAGCAGTTTCCTAGCGGGCGCGAACACCGGGGAGCTGTTTTTT,CASSFLAGANTGELFF
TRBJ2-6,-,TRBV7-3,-,TGTGCCAGCAGCTTAATGGCAAGCTCTGGGGCCAACGTCCTGACTTTC,CASSLMASSGANVLTF
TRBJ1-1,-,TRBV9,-,TGTGCCAGCAGCTCCCTCGGGGGGCGGACTGAAGCTTTCTTT,CASSSLGGRTEAFF
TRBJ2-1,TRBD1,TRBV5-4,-,TGTGCCAGCAGGGGACAGGGGTTTTCCAATGAGCAGTTCTTC,CASRGQGFSNEQFF
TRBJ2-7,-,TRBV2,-,TGTGCCAGCAGACAGAGCTCCTACGAGCAGTACTTC,CASRQSSYEQYF
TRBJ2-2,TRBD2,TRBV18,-,TGTGCCAGCTCACCGGCGGGAGGTTACACCGGGGAGCTGTTTTTT,CASSPAGGYTGELFF
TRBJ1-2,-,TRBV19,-,TGTGCCAGTAGTATAACCCAGGTTTATGGCTACACCTTC,CASSITQVYGYTF
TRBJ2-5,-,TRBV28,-,TGTGCCAGCAGTCAGGGGAAAGAGACCCAGTACTTC,CASSQGKETQYF
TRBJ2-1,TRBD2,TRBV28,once,TGTGCCAGCCCCCCGCGGGGGTTCTCCTACAATGAGCAGTTCTTC,CASPPRGFSYNEQFF
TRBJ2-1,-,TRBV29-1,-,TGCAGCGTTTCCCTCCGAGGAGGGGCCTACAATGAGCAGTTCTTC,CSVSLRGGAYNEQFF
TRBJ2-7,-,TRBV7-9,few,TGTGCCAGCAGCGTGGGCTCTTACGAGCAGTACTTC,CASSVGSYEQYF
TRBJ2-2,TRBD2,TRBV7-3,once,TGTGCCAGCAGGACATTTGGGACTAGCGGGGCCACCGGGGAGCTGTTTTTT,CASRTFGTSGATGELFF
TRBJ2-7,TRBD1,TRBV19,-,TGTGCCAGCCCTGACAGGGGTTACGAGCAGTACTTC,CASPDRGYEQYF
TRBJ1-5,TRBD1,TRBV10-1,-,TGCGCCAGCAGATCGGGACAGCCCAAGGGGAATCAGCCCCAGCATTTT,CASRSGQPKGNQPQHF
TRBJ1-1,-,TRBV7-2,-,TGTGCCAGCAGCCCACAGCCGGTGGGGATAATCGCTGAAGCTTTCTTT,CASSPQPVGIIAEAFF
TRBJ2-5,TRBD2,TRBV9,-,TGTGCCAGCAGCCTAACGGGACTAGCGAACAGGGAGACCCAGTACTTC,CASSLTGLANRETQYF
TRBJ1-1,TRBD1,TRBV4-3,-,TGCGCCAGCAGCCAAAAAAGACAGGGGAACACTGAAGCTTTCTTT,CASSQKRQGNTEAFF
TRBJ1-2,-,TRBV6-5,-,TGTGCCAGCAGTTACAGACACAGGGACTGGGGCTACACCTTC,CASSYRHRDWGYTF
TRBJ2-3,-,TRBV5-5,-,TGTGCCAGCAGCTTGGGACAGGGCGGGGCAGATACGCAGTATTTT,CASSLGQGGADTQYF
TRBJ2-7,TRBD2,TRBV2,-,TGTGCCAGCAGTGAACGGACTAGCGGGAGATACTTC,CASSERTSGRYF
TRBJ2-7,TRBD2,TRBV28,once,TGTGCCAGCAGTTACGCCCGGATGAAAGCGGGAGGCCTTCAGGTGGGCGAGCAGTACTTC,CASSYARMKAGGLQVGEQYF
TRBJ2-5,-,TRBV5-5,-,TGTGCCAGCAGCTTACCGGGGGCTACAGAGACCCAGTACTTC,CASSLPGATETQYF
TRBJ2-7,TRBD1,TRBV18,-,TGTGCCAGCTCATCCACCCGGGACAGGGACGGGCGCTACGAGCAGTACTTC,CASSSTRDRDGRYEQYF
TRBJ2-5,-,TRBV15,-,TGTGCCACCAGCAGAGGAAGGCTTGGAGAGACCCAGTACTTC,CATSRGRLGETQYF
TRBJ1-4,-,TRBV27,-,TGTGCCAGCAGTCAAATGCGAGGTCTGAAGGCAACTAATGAAAAACTGTTTTTT,CASSQMRGLKATNEKLFF
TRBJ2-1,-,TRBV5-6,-,TGTGCCAGCAGCCGTCGAGGAAATGAGCAGTTCTTC,CASSRRGNEQFF
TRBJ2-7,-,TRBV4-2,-,TGTGCCAGCAGCCAAGACGTTGGGAAGACCTACGAGCAGTACTTC,CASSQDVGKTYEQYF
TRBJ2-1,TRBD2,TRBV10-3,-,TGTGCCATCAGTGAGATCACTAGCGGGAGGGCCCATGAGCAGTTCTTC,CAISEITSGRAHEQFF
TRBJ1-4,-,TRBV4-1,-,TGCGCCAGCAGCCGCGGACTGGAAAAACTGTTTTTT,CASSRGLEKLFF
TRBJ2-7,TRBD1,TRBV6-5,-,TGTGCCAGCAGCCGGGACAGGGGGACCTACGAGCAGTACTTC,CASSRDRGTYEQYF
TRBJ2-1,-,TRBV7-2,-,TGTGCCAGCAGCTTACCGTCTGAGGGGTTTTCACAGTTCTTC,CASSLPSEGFSQFF